The 21 T cell receptor beta chains reported below all come from one sample, sequenced in a study of blood T cell repertoires in COVID-19. This table comes from immunoSEQ multiplex PCR, and its TCRdb copy is limited to in-frame clones, with some not included. Of around 200,000 clones in the sample, around 87% were seen once. The sequenced sample consisted of peripheral blood. These receptors all come from an elderly woman in a cohort sampled during active or convalescent COVID-19.

This clone showed up just once. CDR3: CATSDSNVPGSGEKLFF. DNA of the CDR3: TGTGCCACCAGTGATTCGAATGTACCGGGGAGTGGGGAAAAACTGTTTTTT. The chain uses TRBV24-1 and TRBJ1-4; D unclear. The CDR3 length is 17 residues. Between the trimmed V and J ends, which lost 2 bases and 8 bases, there was a span of 20 bases. Germline V gene lookup returns CDR1 KGHDR and CDR2 SFDVKD.

This chain connects TRBV7-9 to TRBJ1-1; 7 nucleotides agree with TRBD1. The CDR3 covers 13 residues. The V gene's germline CDR1 is SEHNR and CDR2 FQNEAQ (reference sequence). J was trimmed by 11 bases and V by 2 bases; bases with no gene match: 8. This CDR3 is CASSLQGVGVAFF. The CDR3 DNA is TGTGCCAGCAGCTTACAGGGGGTAGGTGTCGCTTTCTTT.

V and J are TRBV7-9 and TRBJ1-2; 7 nucleotides align to TRBD1. Germline V gene data show CDR1 as SEHNR and CDR2 as FQNEAQ (reference sequence). This CDR3 contains 16 residues. The V and J ends lost 4 bases and 3 bases, in that order; junction bases with no gene match: 11. CDR3 protein: CASSSIRQGDDYGYTF. In DNA, the CDR3 is TGTGCCAGCAGCTCCATCCGACAGGGTGACGACTATGGCTACACCTTC.

As for this clone: The same CDR3 is also encoded by other DNA sequences in this sample. This chain connects TRBV24-1 to TRBJ1-2; the D gene is possibly TRBD1 (6 bases). CDR3 length: 15 residues. The ends were cut back, 2 bases at V and 0 bases at J, with 9 bases in the middle. Germline lookup yields CDR1 KGHDR and CDR2 SFDVKD. The CDR3 region is CATSDSQGSNYGYTF. The CDR3 nucleotides are TGTGCCACCAGTGATTCACAGGGTTCTAACTATGGCTACACCTTC.

V is TRBV3-1 (or the pseudogene TRBV3-2) and J is TRBJ2-4, with 8 positions matching TRBD1. The CDR3 loop spans 15 amino acids. CDR1 and CDR2 (germline): LGHDT, YNNKEL (reference sequence). V shed 1 base, J shed 5 bases, and the junction held 4 bases outside the gene matches. This chain's CDR3 is CASSQGGTGQNIQYF. The CDR3 bases are TGTGCCAGCAGCCAAGGTGGGACAGGCCAAAACATTCAGTACTTC.

The rearrangement uses TRBV10-2 and TRBJ2-5, with D perhaps matching TRBD2 (6 bases). Trimming pared 5 bases from V and 2 bases from J, leaving 15 bases between. In germline, CDR1 is WSHSY, CDR2 SAAADI. This CDR3 has 15 residues. In DNA form, the CDR3 reads TGCGCCAGCAGTCGTTTTGGGACTGGGCAAGAGACCCAGTACTTC. This gives the protein CASSRFGTGQETQYF.

The chain combines TRBV5-1 with TRBJ2-3; the D gene is possibly TRBD2 (6 bases). Trimming shortened V by 1 base and J by 3 bases, and 15 bases separated the two germline ends. CDR1 is SGHRS, CDR2 YFSETQ, per germline. The CDR3 extends over 16 amino acids. The CDR3, as DNA: TGCGCCAGCAGCTTGTTGGGGGGTCTTTTGACAGATACGCAGTATTTT. Its translation is CASSLLGGLLTDTQYF.

V is TRBV29-1 and J is TRBJ2-7; 11 bases fit TRBD1. This CDR3 spans 14 amino acids. After removal of 2 bases from V and 6 bases from J, the junction contained 6 bases not matched to a gene. Per the germline V gene, CDR1 is SQVTM and CDR2 is ANQGSEA. The CDR3 coding sequence is TGCAGCGTTGAATCCAGGACAGGGGGCTTCGAGCAGTACTTC. Encoded protein: CSVESRTGGFEQYF.

The J gene is TRBJ2-3, the V gene TRBV11-2; D gene ambiguous. Trimming left V 3 bases short and J 6 bases short, with 13 bases between. CDR1 and CDR2 (germline): SGHAT, FQNNGV. The CDR3 totals 14 residues. CDR3 in amino acids: CASSLGSRGDTQYF. Written as DNA, the CDR3 is TGTGCCAGCAGCTTGGGCTCCCGTGGGGATACGCAGTATTTT.

This chain links TRBV10-3 with TRBJ1-1, with 9 bases aligning to TRBD1. The V gene end was trimmed by 11 bases and the J gene end by 1 base; junction bases not matched to a gene: 5. Germline CDR1 reads ENHRY; CDR2 reads SYGVKD. The CDR3 length is 13 residues. This CDR3 reads CAVRDRENTEAFF. In DNA, the CDR3 is TGTGCCGTGAGGGACAGGGAGAACACTGAAGCTTTCTTT.

The genes are TRBV5-6 and TRBJ2-3; 10 bases map to TRBD2. The trim removed 1 base at V and 1 base at J, leaving 3 bases unmatched. Germline CDR1 is SGHDT and CDR2 is YYEEEE. The CDR3 runs to 16 residues. The CDR3 region is CASSLLAGVGTDTQYF. The CDR3 bases are TGTGCCAGCAGCTTGCTAGCGGGAGTCGGCACAGATACGCAGTATTTT.

This clone has at least ten counts. The chain links TRBV3-1 (or the pseudogene TRBV3-2) to TRBJ2-7; 9 bases are a match to TRBD2. Germline V lookup: CDR1 LGHDT, CDR2 YNNKEL (reference sequence). The J segment lost 7 bases and the V segment lost 1 base, leaving 8 bases of the junction unmatched. The CDR3 sequence is 15 residues long. CDR3 coding DNA: TGTGCCAGCAGCCAAGTTAGCGGGGGTGCGGAAGAGCAGTACTTC. It encodes CASSQVSGGAEEQYF.

The chain has TRBV3-1 (or the pseudogene TRBV3-2) and TRBJ2-5; TRBD1 might be the D (5 bases). Per the germline V gene, CDR1 is LGHDT and CDR2 is YNNKEL (reference sequence). Trimming stripped 1 base from V and 4 bases from J, with 10 bases between. The CDR3 has 14 residues. The CDR3 DNA reads TGTGCCAGCAGCCAAGGCAGGGTGGGAGAGACCCAGTACTTC. This codes for CASSQGRVGETQYF.

The CDR3 protein is CAISGDRGAPANYGYTF. CDR3 coding DNA: TGTGCCATCAGTGGGGACCGCGGGGCCCCTGCTAACTATGGCTACACCTTC. The genes are TRBV10-3 and TRBJ1-2, with D possibly TRBD1 on 5 matching bases. The V gene lost 4 bases and the J gene lost 0 bases, with 18 bases spanning the gap. Germline V CDR1 and CDR2: ENHRY, SYGVKD. The CDR3 is made up of 17 amino acids.

This clone showed up just once. V usage is TRBV9 and J usage is TRBJ1-2, with 7 bases matching TRBD1. V was clipped by 0 bases and J by 0 bases; unmatched bases: 2. This CDR3 is 15 amino acids long. From germline, CDR1 is SGDLS and CDR2 YYNGEE. The CDR3 region is CASSVAGTANYGYTF. In DNA form, the CDR3 reads TGTGCCAGCAGCGTAGCAGGGACAGCTAACTATGGCTACACCTTC. Variable domain in full (rest from reference TRBV9 and TRBJ1-2): DSGVTQTPKHLITATGQRVTLRCSPRSGDLSVYWYQQSLDQGLQFLIQYYNGEERAKGNILERFSAQQFPDLHSELNLSSLELGDSALYFCASSVAGTANYGYTFGSGTRLTVV.

The V and J genes are TRBV7-8 and TRBJ2-3; D gene unclear. The V gene's germline CDR1 is SGHVS and CDR2 FQNEAQ. Trimming took off 5 bases at V and 0 bases at J, with 6 bases between the two ends. The CDR3 runs to 13 residues. CDR3 sequence (DNA): TGTGCCAGCAGCCGCGGTAGCACAGATACGCAGTATTTT. Translated: CASSRGSTDTQYF.

CDR3 in amino acids: CASTRSPLSEKLFF. For the CDR3, the DNA is TGTGCCAGTACCAGGTCACCCCTAAGTGAAAAACTGTTTTTT. The rearrangement joins TRBV7-9 to TRBJ1-4; D remains unclear. Germline V gene sequence: CDR1 SEHNR, CDR2 FQNEAQ (reference sequence). The CDR3 has 14 amino acids. Between the trimmed V and J ends, which lost 9 bases and 7 bases, there was a span of 18 bases.

Comment on this clone: A junction end diverges from the germline sequence, so it may reflect a read error. The V call is TRBV4-3, the J call TRBJ1-2; 8 bases are a match to TRBD1. Germline-derived CDR1 and CDR2 are LGHNA and YSLEER. CDR3 length equals 14 residues. CDR3 nucleotides: TGCGCCAGCAGCCAAGAGGACAGGGCCCCTATCTCCTACTTC. Protein product: CASSQEDRAPISYF.

This clone has more than one count but fewer than ten. The genes are TRBV5-1 and TRBJ1-1, with D maybe TRBD1 (6 bases). This CDR3 comprises 12 residues. V lost 4 bases, J lost 6 bases, and 10 bases lay in between. Germline V lookup: CDR1 SGHRS, CDR2 YFSETQ. The CDR3 here is CASSEGGPEAFF. CDR3 sequence (DNA): TGCGCCAGCAGCGAAGGGGGACCTGAAGCTTTCTTT.

V is TRBV9 and J is TRBJ1-4, with D hard to call. Germline CDR1 and CDR2: SGDLS and YYNGEE. The CDR3 contains 16 residues. V lost 0 bases and J 7 bases, leaving 16 bases between the germline ends. The CDR3 reads CASSVEAAATAEKLFF. The CDR3 nucleotides are TGTGCCAGCAGCGTAGAAGCGGCAGCAACGGCTGAAAAACTGTTTTTT.

Here the CDR3 reads CASSRRQGGDQPQHF. The CDR3 DNA is TGTGCCAGCAGTCGCCGACAGGGTGGGGATCAGCCCCAGCATTTT. V is TRBV27 and J is TRBJ1-5; 7 nucleotides agree with TRBD1. This CDR3 has 15 amino acids. V was pared by 5 bases and J by 5 bases, with 9 bases of the junction left unmatched. Germline V gene lookup returns CDR1 MNHEY and CDR2 SMNVEV (reference sequence).